The T cell receptor beta chain under discussion was sequenced for a study of OX40 agonist ivuxolimab in advanced cancers. Repertoires were generated with immunoSEQ multiplex PCR, while TCRdb's copy carries only in-frame clones and drops some. The repertoire has 120,000 or so clones, roughly nine tenths of them found once; the top ten carry 0.27%. Germline-derived CDR1 and CDR2 are SGHAT and FQNNGV. With V trimmed by 5 bases and J by 0 bases, 6 bases remained unmatched. The CDR3 extends over 17 amino acids. Study results and caveats: By week 6 at 0.1 to 3.0 mg/kg, blood CD4+ and CD8+ T cells had expanded clonally.

This clone was detected only once. Antigen: not known. The genes are TRBV11-2 and TRBJ2-2, with 10 nucleotides matching TRBD1. The source material was CD4+ or CD8+ T cells sorted from blood, sampled in a trial of the OX40 agonist ivuxolimab. The sequence derives from an adult with an advanced solid tumor such as melanoma, head and neck, liver or kidney cancer. This chain's CDR3 is CASSRTGGRPNTGELFF. CDR3 sequence (DNA): TGTGCCAGCAGCCGGACAGGGGGTAGACCGAACACCGGGGAGCTGTTTTTT.